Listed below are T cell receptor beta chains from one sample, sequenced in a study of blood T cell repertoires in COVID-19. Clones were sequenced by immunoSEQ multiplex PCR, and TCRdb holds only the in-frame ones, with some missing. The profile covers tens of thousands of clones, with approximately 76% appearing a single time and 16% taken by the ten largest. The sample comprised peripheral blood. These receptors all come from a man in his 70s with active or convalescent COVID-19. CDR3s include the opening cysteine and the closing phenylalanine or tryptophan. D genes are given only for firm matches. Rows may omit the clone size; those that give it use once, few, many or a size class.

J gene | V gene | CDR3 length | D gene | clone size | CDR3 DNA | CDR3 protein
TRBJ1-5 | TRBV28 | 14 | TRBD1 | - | TGTGCCAGCCGGACAGGGACGTTATTTCAGCCCCAGCATTTT | CASRTGTLFQPQHF
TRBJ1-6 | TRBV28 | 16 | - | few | TGTGCCAGCAGTTTAAAACGGTGGTCGTTGGATTCACCCCTCCACTTT | CASSLKRWSLDSPLHF
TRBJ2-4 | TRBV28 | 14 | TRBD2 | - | TGTGCCAGCACTCGTCCGGGGGGAAAAAACATTCAGTACTTC | CASTRPGGKNIQYF
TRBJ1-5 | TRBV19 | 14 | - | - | TGTGCCAGCGGGACAATTTATAGCAATCAGCCCCAGCATTTT | CASGTIYSNQPQHF
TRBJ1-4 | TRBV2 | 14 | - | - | TGTGCCAGCGGGGTTTCAGGGTCTTATGAAAAACTGTTTTTT | CASGVSGSYEKLFF
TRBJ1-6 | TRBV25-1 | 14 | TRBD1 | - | TGTGCCAGCAGTTCGGGACAGCATAATTCACCCCTCCACTTT | CASSSGQHNSPLHF
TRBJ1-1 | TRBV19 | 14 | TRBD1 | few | TGTGCCAGTAGTGTACAGGGGGCGCCGACTGAAGCTTTCTTT | CASSVQGAPTEAFF
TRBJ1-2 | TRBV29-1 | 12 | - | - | TGCAGCGTTGAAGCGGTCGGGGATGGCTACACCTTC | CSVEAVGDGYTF
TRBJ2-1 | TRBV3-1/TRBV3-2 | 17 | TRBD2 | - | TGTGCCAGCAGCCCTAGTGGTGAGCGGGGGGGTAACAATGAGCAGTTCTTC | CASSPSGERGGNNEQFF
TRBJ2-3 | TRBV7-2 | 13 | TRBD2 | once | TGTGCCGGTAGCGGGGGGGCTGGTAATACGCAGTATTTT | CAGSGGAGNTQYF
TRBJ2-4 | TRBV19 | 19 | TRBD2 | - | TGTGCCAGTAGTACCGGACTAGCGGGGGGATTACTAGCCAAAAACATTCAGTACTTC | CASSTGLAGGLLAKNIQYF
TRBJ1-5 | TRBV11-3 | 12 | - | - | TGTGCCAGCAGTCTAATTGATCAGCCCCAGCATTTT | CASSLIDQPQHF
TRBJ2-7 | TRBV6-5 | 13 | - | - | TGTGCCAGCAGCGCCCCTAGTCCTTACGAGCAGTACTTC | CASSAPSPYEQYF
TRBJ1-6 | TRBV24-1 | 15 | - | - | TGTGCCACCAGTGATTCCGGGACACCCGTTTCACCCCTCCACTTT | CATSDSGTPVSPLHF
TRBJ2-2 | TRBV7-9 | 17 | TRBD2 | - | TGTGCCAGCAGCTTCCCTAGCGGGGGCACGGTAACCGGGGAGCTGTTTTTT | CASSFPSGGTVTGELFF
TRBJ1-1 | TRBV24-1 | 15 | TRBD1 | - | TGTGCCACCAGTGATGGACAGGGATTTAGCACTGAAGCTTTCTTT | CATSDGQGFSTEAFF
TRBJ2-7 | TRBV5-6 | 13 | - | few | TGTGCCAGCAGCCTGGCAGGAGGACACGAGCAGTACTTC | CASSLAGGHEQYF
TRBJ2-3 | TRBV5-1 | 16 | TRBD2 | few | TGCGCCAGCAGCTTGATAGCGGGGGGTTCCACAGATACGCAGTATTTT | CASSLIAGGSTDTQYF
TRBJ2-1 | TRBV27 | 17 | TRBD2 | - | TGTGCCAGCAGTCTCATTCAGGGACTAGCGAATTACAATGAGCAGTTCTTC | CASSLIQGLANYNEQFF
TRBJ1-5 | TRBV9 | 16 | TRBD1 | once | TGTGCCAGCAGCGGGGGACAGGGAGGGGGCAATCAGCCCCAGCATTTT | CASSGGQGGGNQPQHF
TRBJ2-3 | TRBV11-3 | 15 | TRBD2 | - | TGTGCCAGCAGCCCAGTGGGGGGGAACAGTGATACGCAGTATTTT | CASSPVGGNSDTQYF
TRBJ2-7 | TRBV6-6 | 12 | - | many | TGTGCCAGCAGTCCGCAGGGCCACGAGCAGTACTTC | CASSPQGHEQYF